The 9 T cell receptor beta chains given below trace back to one sample, sequenced in a study of cytomegalovirus exposure and HLA in healthy donors. Primers for the PCR totalled 60 Vbeta and 13 Jbeta. Sequencing used immunoSEQ multiplex PCR; TCRdb keeps in-frame clones, though not all of them. The sample lists around 38,000 clones; around three fifths were seen once. Material for sequencing was PBMCs. The receptor source for this set is a man aged 50 or older in good health and CMV-seropositive.

The chain joins TRBV5-4 to TRBJ2-7; D perhaps matches TRBD1 (6 bases). V was cut by 1 base and J by 10 bases, with 15 bases left in between. CDR1 SGHNT and CDR2 YYREEE come from the germline V gene (reference sequence). This CDR3 spans 13 amino acids. In DNA form, the CDR3 reads TGTGCCAGCAGCTTGCTTACCCGGGACATCCAGTACTTC. Translating it yields CASSLLTRDIQYF. Filled out from reference TRBV5-4 and TRBJ2-7, the complete variable domain reads ETGVTQSPTHLIKTRGQQVTLRCSSQSGHNTVSWYQQALGQGPQFIFQYYREEENGRGNFPPRFSGLQFPNYSSELNVNALELDDSALYLCASSLLTRDIQYFGPGTRLTVT.

The J gene is TRBJ2-2, the V gene TRBV4-2, with 9 nucleotides matching TRBD2. Trimming cost V 3 bases and J 2 bases; bases outside gene matches: 4. Germline V gene sequence: CDR1 LGHNA, CDR2 YNFKEQ. The CDR3 totals 16 residues. The CDR3 is CASSQEAGGNTGELFF. The CDR3 nucleotides are TGTGCCAGCAGCCAGGAAGCGGGGGGAAACACCGGGGAGCTGTTTTTT.

This clone was counted many times. The chain couples TRBV18 to TRBJ1-4; unclear D gene. The V end was cut by 3 bases, the J end by 2 bases, with 7 bases between. This CDR3 contains 14 residues. CDR1 and CDR2 from the germline V gene are KGHSH and LQKENI. The CDR3 DNA sequence: TGTGCCAGCTCACCTGCGTGGACTAATGAAAAACTGTTTTTT. It yields the protein CASSPAWTNEKLFF.

This clone was counted between two and nine times. V gene TRBV4-2 combines with J gene TRBJ2-3; 11 bases line up with TRBD2. The CDR3 has 16 residues. The germline CDR1 and CDR2 sequences are LGHNA and YNFKEQ. The trim removed 6 bases at V and 6 bases at J, leaving 11 bases unmatched. In DNA form, the CDR3 reads TGTGCCAGCAGACCTTTAGCGGGGGGGTTGCGGGATACGCAGTATTTT. Protein: CASRPLAGGLRDTQYF.

Only a few counts were recorded for this clone. The chain joins TRBV6-1 to TRBJ2-2, with D tentatively TRBD1 (6 bases). The germline CDR1 and CDR2 sequences are MNHNS and SASEGT. The V and J ends lost 5 bases and 5 bases respectively, with 15 bases between them. The CDR3 runs to 15 residues. The CDR3 DNA is TGTGCCAGCAGTTTCTACAGGGTTGGTACCGGGGAGCTGTTTTTT. Amino acid sequence: CASSFYRVGTGELFF.

The CDR3 here is CASSLLAGVLQETQYF. For the CDR3, the DNA is TGTGCCAGCAGCTTACTGGCGGGGGTCCTCCAAGAGACCCAGTACTTC. The rearrangement joins TRBV11-3 to TRBJ2-5; 7 nucleotides match TRBD2. The CDR3 is made up of 16 amino acids. Germline V gives CDR1 SGHNT, CDR2 YENEEA. V lost 2 bases to trimming and J lost 1 base; unmatched junction nucleotides: 7.

J is TRBJ1-1 and V is TRBV25-1; TRBD1 aligns across 7 bases. Looked up from germline, CDR1 is MGHDK and CDR2 is SYGVNS. This CDR3 has 15 amino acids. With 3 bases clipped from V and 5 bases from J, the junction kept 9 bases outside the gene matches. The CDR3 spells CASSDLTGAGTEAFF. CDR3 bases: TGTGCCAGCAGTGACCTAACAGGGGCTGGAACTGAAGCTTTCTTT.

The V and J genes are TRBV5-1 and TRBJ1-3, with a tentative D call TRBD1 (6 bases). Looked up from germline, CDR1 is SGHRS and CDR2 is YFSETQ. CDR3 size: 15 residues. Between the trimmed V and J ends, which lost 0 bases and 5 bases, there was a span of 12 bases. The DNA for the CDR3 is TGCGCCAGCAGCTTGGAGGGGGGGGCGAGAAACACCATATATTTT. Encoded protein: CASSLEGGARNTIYF.

V and J are TRBV5-1 and TRBJ2-4; possibly TRBD2 for D (5 bases). This CDR3 is built from 16 residues. CDR1 is SGHRS and CDR2 is YFSETQ in the germline V gene. V lost 4 bases and J 2 bases, leaving 16 bases between the germline ends. Here the CDR3 DNA reads TGCGCCAGCAGCGACCCCGGGCCGGGGACCAAAAACATTCAGTACTTC. Residues: CASSDPGPGTKNIQYF.